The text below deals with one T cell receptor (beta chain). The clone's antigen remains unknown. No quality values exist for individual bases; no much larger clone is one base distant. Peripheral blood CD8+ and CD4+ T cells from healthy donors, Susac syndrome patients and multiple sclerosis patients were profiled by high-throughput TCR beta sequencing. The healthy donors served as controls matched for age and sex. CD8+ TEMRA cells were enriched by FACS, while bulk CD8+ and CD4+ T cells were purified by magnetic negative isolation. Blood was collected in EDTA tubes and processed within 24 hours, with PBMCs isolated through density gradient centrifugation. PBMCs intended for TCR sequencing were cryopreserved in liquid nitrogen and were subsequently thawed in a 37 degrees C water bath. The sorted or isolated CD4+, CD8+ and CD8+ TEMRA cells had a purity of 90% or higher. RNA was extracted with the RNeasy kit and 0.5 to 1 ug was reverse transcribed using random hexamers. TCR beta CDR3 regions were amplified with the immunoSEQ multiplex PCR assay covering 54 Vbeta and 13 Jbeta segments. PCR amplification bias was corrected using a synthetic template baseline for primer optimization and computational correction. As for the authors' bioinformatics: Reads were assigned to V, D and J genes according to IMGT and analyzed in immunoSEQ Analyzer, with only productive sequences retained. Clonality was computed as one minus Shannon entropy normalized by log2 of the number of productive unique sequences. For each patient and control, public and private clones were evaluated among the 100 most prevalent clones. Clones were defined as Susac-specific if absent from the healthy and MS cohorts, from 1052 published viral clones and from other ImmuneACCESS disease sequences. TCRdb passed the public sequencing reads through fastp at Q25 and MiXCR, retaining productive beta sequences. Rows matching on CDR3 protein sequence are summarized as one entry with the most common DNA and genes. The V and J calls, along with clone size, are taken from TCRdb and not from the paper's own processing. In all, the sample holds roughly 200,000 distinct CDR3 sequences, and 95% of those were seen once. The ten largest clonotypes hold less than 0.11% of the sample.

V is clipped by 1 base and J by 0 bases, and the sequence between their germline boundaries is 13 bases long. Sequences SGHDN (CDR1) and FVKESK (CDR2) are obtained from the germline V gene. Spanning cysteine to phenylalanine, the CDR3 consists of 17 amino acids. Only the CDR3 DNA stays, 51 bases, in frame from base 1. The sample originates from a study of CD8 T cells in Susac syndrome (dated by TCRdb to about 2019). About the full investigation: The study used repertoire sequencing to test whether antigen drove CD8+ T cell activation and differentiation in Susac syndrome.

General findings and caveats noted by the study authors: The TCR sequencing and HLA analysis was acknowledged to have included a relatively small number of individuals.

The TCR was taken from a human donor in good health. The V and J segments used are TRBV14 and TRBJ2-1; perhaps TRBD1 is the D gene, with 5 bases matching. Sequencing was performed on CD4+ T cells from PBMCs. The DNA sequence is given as TGTGCCAGCAGCCAAGTCTGGGGCGCAGGCTCCTACAATGAGCAGTTCTTC. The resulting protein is CASSQVWGAGSYNEQFF.